The clone carrying this T cell receptor beta chain was seen a handful of times. This CDR3 region has 13 residues. From germline, CDR1 is KGHSH and CDR2 LQKENI. The germline V and J ends were trimmed by 6 bases and 0 bases, with 8 bases remaining between them. The second PCR ran about 6 to 11 cycles with a sample-barcoded 5' primer and J-beta primers. TCRdb independently ran MiXCR on the 5' RACE reads; one entry per CDR3 protein. The sample lists over 1,300,000 distinct CDR3 sequences, approximately 63% occurring once. The data are from a study of blood T cells in healthy people across ages. The chain is built from TRBV18 and TRBJ2-5, with D possibly called TRBD1 or TRBD2 (6 bases each). The sample was blood. The receptor was derived from a man younger than 30 in good health. The DNA for the CDR3 is TGTGCCAGCTCGCGGGACAACCAAGAGACCCAGTACTTC. It encodes CASSRDNQETQYF.